Only one count was recorded for the clone carrying this TCR beta chain. V lost 0 bases and J 9 bases, leaving 16 bases between the germline ends. The germline V gene encodes CDR1 SGHRS and CDR2 YFSETQ. The length of the CDR3 is 15 residues. Cells designated naive CD8 were CD45RO-negative and were positively selected for CCR7, with terminally differentiated effector memory CD45RA+ cells excluded. This record belongs to a study of shared clonotypes between healthy human individuals. Using immunoSEQ multiplex PCR, the repertoire was profiled, and TCRdb retains in-frame clones only, with some absent. The repertoire has about 2.2 million clones, about 93% of them found once; the top ten carry about 1.5%.

The sequenced material came from naive CD8+ T cells from PBMCs. The rearrangement uses TRBV5-1 and TRBJ2-1; a weak D match, TRBD1 (6 bases). The TCR sequence derives from a man between 18 and 35 years old in good health. Some clones in this sample may be carry-over from other donors' samples. In nucleotides, the CDR3 is TGCGCCAGCAGCTTGGTACCAGGGGAGAAGGGTGAGCAGTTCTTC. Its protein product is CASSLVPGEKGEQFF.